Listed below are T cell receptor beta chains from one sample, sequenced in a study of blood T cell repertoires in COVID-19. The assay was immunoSEQ multiplex PCR, and TCRdb's table has in-frame clones only and misses some. The data hold a few hundred thousand clones, with about 80% observed a single time. Sequencing was done on a sample of peripheral blood. These receptor sequences come from a person aged 70 to 80 with COVID-19, enrolled during active disease. Each CDR3 is given without its conserved first and last residue.

j_call v_call cdr3_aa
TRBJ2-3 TRBV5-1 ASSSLTSGGPDTQY
TRBJ1-5 TRBV9 ASSSLGLSNQPQH
TRBJ2-3 TRBV6-5 ASNLAGTDTQY
TRBJ1-5 TRBV18 ASSPFGQESNQPQH
TRBJ2-2 TRBV28 ASLLTGTGELF
TRBJ1-5 TRBV10-3 AISERQGNQPQH
TRBJ1-2 TRBV5-1 ASSDTGTGRYGYT
TRBJ2-5 TRBV4-1 ASSHRETRETQY
TRBJ1-3 TRBV6-5 ASSYRTPGNTIY
TRBJ2-2 TRBV5-1 ASSFTGTGDTGELF
TRBJ2-1 TRBV7-9 ASSWSGTEQF
TRBJ1-3 TRBV28 ASSSLSGSGNTIY
TRBJ1-2 TRBV20-1 SASSDREAHGYT
TRBJ2-4 TRBV11-2 ASSLDPGADIQY
TRBJ2-1 TRBV5-6 ASSISLEQF
TRBJ1-3 TRBV5-1 ASSLEGQGTGNTIY
TRBJ2-7 TRBV4-3 ASSVSLTGVDYEQY
TRBJ1-2 TRBV12-3/TRBV12-4 ASSVSGDGYT
TRBJ2-7 TRBV27 ASSPLGLAGAYEQY
TRBJ1-1 TRBV29-1 SVSGTGLNTEAF
TRBJ2-7 TRBV10-3 AISGTSGAPAYEQY
TRBJ2-1 TRBV5-1 ASSERDSYNEQF
TRBJ1-1 TRBV24-1 ATSATPTGGRVKAF
TRBJ1-1 TRBV4-1 ASSQGGGEPEAF
TRBJ2-1 TRBV18 ASSPVTGTGVYNEQF
TRBJ1-4 TRBV27 ASSQRSVATNEKLF
TRBJ2-2 TRBV5-1 ASSSPMDRAGSTGELF
TRBJ2-3 TRBV30 AWSTGSGIKAMGQY
TRBJ1-1 TRBV3-1/TRBV3-2 ASSIQGAGEAF
TRBJ1-4 TRBV6-2/TRBV6-3 ASSYGVTGLLF